Each of the 27 T cell receptor beta chains below was sequenced from the same sample in a study of CD8 T cell repertoires and HIV-1 epitope variants. No cognate antigen is known for these TCRs. Clones were read by immunoSEQ multiplex PCR, and TCRdb kept only the in-frame ones, dropping some. The data hold more than 4,500 clones, with around 69% observed a single time. The specimen was cultured CD8+ T cells derived from PBMCs. All receptors derive from a male donor with HIV.

This clone is termed hyperexpanded (1% or more). The CDR3 here is CASGLYPLDLNYGYTF. CDR3 nucleotide sequence: TGTGCCAGCGGCTTATATCCCTTGGACCTTAACTATGGCTACACCTTC. The gene calls are TRBV28 and TRBJ1-2; D unclear. Per the germline V gene, CDR1 is MDHEN and CDR2 is SYDVKM. The CDR3 consists of 16 residues. V was cut by 8 bases and J by 1 base, with 20 bases left in between.

The CDR3 DNA reads as TGTGCCAGTAGTATTGGGGCGGGTAGCAATCAGCCCCAGCATTTT. Protein: CASSIGAGSNQPQHF. The V and J genes are TRBV19 and TRBJ1-5, with a possible D match to TRBD1 (5 bases). Germline loops: CDR1 LNHDA, CDR2 SQIVND (reference sequence). V lost 3 bases and J lost 0, with 9 bases in between. The CDR3 sequence is 15 residues long.

The chain joins TRBV6-5 to TRBJ2-7, with D unclear. CDR3 length: 15 amino acids. Germline CDR1 and CDR2: MNHEY and SVGAGI. The V gene lost 3 bases and the J gene lost 4 bases, with 16 bases spanning the gap. CDR3 protein: CASSYRSEGWYEQYF. The CDR3 nucleotides read TGTGCCAGCAGTTATAGGAGTGAAGGGTGGTACGAGCAGTACTTC.

The genes are TRBV6-5 and TRBJ2-2; D gene unclear. The germline V and J ends were trimmed by 0 bases and 4 bases, with 3 bases remaining between them. From germline, CDR1 is MNHEY and CDR2 SVGAGI. This CDR3 has 13 residues. The CDR3 region is CASSYSFTGELFF. In nucleotides, the CDR3 is TGTGCCAGCAGTTACTCGTTCACCGGGGAGCTGTTTTTT.

This clone was picked up a small number of times. The chain recombines TRBV10-2 with TRBJ2-7; D unresolved. The CDR3 totals 15 residues. Germline assignment: CDR1 WSHSY and CDR2 SAAADI. V lost 2 bases, J lost 3 bases, and 14 bases lay in between. The CDR3 protein is CASSELGRSIYEQYF. CDR3 sequence (DNA): TGCGCCAGCAGTGAGCTAGGACGGTCGATCTACGAGCAGTACTTC.

V is TRBV28 and J is TRBJ2-1, with D possibly matching TRBD1 (5 bases). Germline loops: CDR1 MDHEN, CDR2 SYDVKM. The CDR3 consists of 16 residues. V dropped 1 base and J dropped 0 bases, with 10 bases sitting between them. For the CDR3, the DNA is TGTGCCAGCAGTTTATACCAGGGAAGCTCCTACAATGAGCAGTTCTTC. This translates into CASSLYQGSSYNEQFF.

CDR3 sequence reads: CASSPMRGSSYEQYF. CDR3 nucleotide sequence: TGTGCCAGCAGCCCCATGCGAGGTTCCTCCTACGAGCAGTACTTC. The chain couples TRBV16 to TRBJ2-7; D not resolved. Germline CDR1 KGHSY, CDR2 FQNENV. The CDR3 is 15 amino acids. V was trimmed by 4 bases and J by 0 bases, leaving 13 bases between them.

The chain combines TRBV9 with TRBJ2-2; 11 bases are a match to TRBD2. Germline values: CDR1 SGDLS, CDR2 YYNGEE. The junction had 11 bases not matched to a gene; V was cut back by 0 bases and J by 4 bases. The CDR3 spans 19 residues. The CDR3 DNA reads as TGTGCCAGCAGCGTAGGCGAGGGCTCTGGACTAGCGGGCACCGGGGAGCTGTTTTTT. This codes for CASSVGEGSGLAGTGELFF.

This clone has just one count. This chain joins TRBV28 and TRBJ1-1, with D hard to call. This CDR3 has 13 amino acids. Germline CDR1 and CDR2: MDHEN and SYDVKM. The germline V and J ends were trimmed by 2 bases and 7 bases, with 11 bases remaining between them. The CDR3 DNA sequence: TGTGCCAGCAGTTTACTGACGGGGAATGAAGCTTTCTTT. Protein product: CASSLLTGNEAFF.

The gene calls are TRBV28 and TRBJ2-2, with D tentatively TRBD2 (5 bases). The V gene lost 11 bases and the J gene lost 5 bases, with 12 bases spanning the gap. CDR1 MDHEN and CDR2 SYDVKM come from the germline V gene. The CDR3 has 12 residues. The CDR3 nucleotides are TGTGCCGTCGGTCGGGATACCGGGGAGCTGTTTTTT. It translates to CAVGRDTGELFF.

The chain carries TRBV14 and TRBJ2-1, with D perhaps TRBD1 (6 bases). This CDR3 spans 13 amino acids. CDR1 SGHDN and CDR2 FVKESK come from the germline V gene. The germline V and J ends were trimmed by 5 bases and 7 bases, with 12 bases remaining between them. CDR3 region: CASSTWDINEQFF. DNA for the CDR3: TGTGCCAGCAGCACCTGGGACATAAATGAGCAGTTCTTC.

This clone was counted only a few times. V gene TRBV27 combines with J gene TRBJ2-1, with D possibly matching TRBD1 (5 bases). Trimming took 4 bases from V and 7 from J, leaving 8 bases between them. The CDR3 totals 12 residues. Germline loops: CDR1 MNHEY, CDR2 SMNVEV (reference sequence). The CDR3 loop reads CASSSGWNEQFF. CDR3 DNA sequence: TGTGCCAGCAGTTCAGGGTGGAATGAGCAGTTCTTC.

The chain uses TRBV9 and TRBJ2-3; D is ambiguous. The CDR3 consists of 14 residues. From germline, CDR1 is SGDLS and CDR2 YYNGEE. The V and J ends lost 0 bases and 2 bases respectively, with 7 bases between them. The CDR3 bases are TGTGCCAGCAGCGTAGACCAGACCACAGATACGCAGTATTTT. It is translated as CASSVDQTTDTQYF.

This clone was counted only a few times. DNA for the CDR3: TGTGCCAGTAGTTCAACAGGGACGGGCAATCAGCCCCAGCATTTT. This translates into CASSSTGTGNQPQHF. This rearrangement joins TRBV19 to TRBJ1-5, with D possibly being TRBD1 (6 bases). The CDR3 has 15 residues. V was clipped by 5 bases and J by 2 bases, with 13 bases between them. Looked up from germline, CDR1 is LNHDA and CDR2 is SQIVND (reference sequence).

The gene calls are TRBV21-1 and TRBJ1-1. TRBV21-1 is shown as a pseudogene. The CDR3 has 11 residues. CDR3 region: CASSRGTEAFF. The CDR3 nucleotides are TGTGCCAGCAGTAGAGGCACTGAAGCTTTCTTT.

This chain uses TRBV10-2 with TRBJ2-1, with 9 nucleotides matching TRBD2. CDR3 length: 14 amino acids. V lost 3 bases and J lost 7; bases outside the gene matches: 4. Germline values: CDR1 WSHSY, CDR2 SAAADI. The CDR3 here is CASSDGLAINEQFF. CDR3 sequence (DNA): TGCGCCAGCAGTGACGGACTAGCGATTAATGAGCAGTTCTTC.

The sample holds one count of this clone. The chain couples TRBV6-5 to TRBJ2-5; D remains ambiguous. The last part of the DNA fits TRBJ2-7 better; the J call may be wrong. Germline loops: CDR1 MNHEY, CDR2 SVGAGI. This CDR3 comprises 14 residues. The CDR3 DNA follows: TGTGCCAGCAGTTACGCGCCTTTGGCCTACGAGCAGTACTTC. Residues: CASSYAPLAYEQYF.

The gene calls are TRBV2 and TRBJ1-4; 8 bases align to TRBD1. The CDR3 contains 17 residues. Trimming took 3 bases from V and 4 from J; bases not matched to a gene: 10. CDR1 is SNHLY and CDR2 is FYNNEI in the germline V gene. The CDR3 DNA sequence: TGTGCCAGCAGTGACTGGGCAGGGGGCAGTGATAATGAAAAACTGTTTTTT. This sequence encodes CASSDWAGGSDNEKLFF. The variable domain in full, with the rest retrieved from reference TRBV2 and TRBJ1-4, is EPEVTQTPSHQVTQMGQEVILRCVPISNHLYFYWYRQILGQKVEFLVSFYNNEISEKSEIFDDQFSVERPDGSNFTLKIRSTKLEDSAMYFCASSDWAGGSDNEKLFFGSGTQLSVL.

J is TRBJ2-7 and V is TRBV11-2, with 7 bases lining up with TRBD2. Trimming took 6 bases from V and 0 from J; bases not matched to a gene: 8. Germline loops: CDR1 SGHAT, CDR2 FQNNGV. This CDR3 has 15 residues. The CDR3 DNA reads as TGTGCCAGCAGGGCGGGAGACAGTAGCTCCTACGAGCAGTACTTC. This sequence encodes CASRAGDSSSYEQYF.

The V and J genes are TRBV28 and TRBJ2-7; D might be TRBD1 (5 bases). Germline V CDR1 and CDR2: MDHEN, SYDVKM. V was cut by 2 bases and J by 2 bases, with 10 bases left in between. The CDR3 totals 14 residues. The CDR3 nucleotides read TGTGCCAGCAGTTTAAGGGCAGGGCCCTACGAGCAGTACTTC. Encoded protein: CASSLRAGPYEQYF.

This clone was found once. This chain uses TRBV28 with TRBJ2-1; 7 positions match TRBD2. CDR3 length: 15 residues. Germline-derived CDR1 and CDR2 are MDHEN and SYDVKM. Trimming cost V 5 bases and J 8 bases; bases outside gene matches: 12. The CDR3 protein is CASSVSGILFHEQFF. Written as DNA, the CDR3 is TGTGCCAGCAGTGTGAGCGGGATCCTTTTCCATGAGCAGTTCTTC.

The V and J genes are TRBV18 and TRBJ2-7, with TRBD1 as a possible D gene (6 bases). Germline lookup yields CDR1 KGHSH and CDR2 LQKENI. CDR3 length equals 15 residues. V lost 4 bases and J 2 bases, leaving 15 bases between the germline ends. The CDR3: CASSLTDRQTYEQYF. The CDR3 bases are TGTGCCAGCTCACTAACCGACAGGCAGACCTACGAGCAGTACTTC.

The chain couples TRBV28 to TRBJ2-7; 8 nucleotides match TRBD2. The CDR3 sequence is 15 residues long. V trimming: 6 bases; J trimming: 4 bases; junction bases outside the gene matches: 11. Germline CDR1 reads MDHEN; CDR2 reads SYDVKM. CDR3 residues: CASSPEAGATYEQYF. CDR3 sequence (DNA): TGTGCCAGCAGCCCTGAAGCGGGAGCGACGTACGAGCAGTACTTC.

A few counts support this clone. The rearrangement joins TRBV15 to TRBJ2-5; 9 bases fit TRBD2. This CDR3 contains 15 residues. J was trimmed by 5 bases and V by 0 bases; bases with no gene match: 4. Germline CDR1 LNHNV, CDR2 YYDKDF (reference sequence). The CDR3 spells CATSRDRLAGETQYF. DNA of the CDR3: TGTGCCACCAGCAGAGATAGGCTAGCGGGGGAGACCCAGTACTTC. Combining the CDR3 with reference TRBV15 and TRBJ2-5 gives the whole variable domain DAMVIQNPRYQVTQFGKPVTLSCSQTLNHNVMYWYQQKSSQAPKLLFHYYDKDFNNEADTPDNFQSRRPNTSFCFLDIRSPGLGDTAMYLCATSRDRLAGETQYFGPGTRLLVL.

The chain carries TRBV27 and TRBJ2-2, with 7 bases that match TRBD2. Germline V gene sequence: CDR1 MNHEY, CDR2 SMNVEV (reference sequence). J gave up 2 bases and V 3 bases, and 12 bases lay outside the gene matches. The CDR3 has 18 amino acids. The CDR3 sequence: CASSFGLAVLGNTGELFF. The CDR3 coding sequence is TGTGCCAGCAGTTTTGGGCTAGCGGTTCTCGGCAACACCGGGGAGCTGTTTTTT.

The CDR3: CASSFLTGANEQFF. CDR3 DNA sequence: TGTGCCAGCAGTTTTTTGACAGGAGCCAATGAGCAGTTCTTC. The genes are TRBV28 and TRBJ2-1, with D tentatively TRBD1 (6 bases). Germline V lookup: CDR1 MDHEN, CDR2 SYDVKM. With 3 bases removed from V and 6 bases from J, the gap between germline ends came to 12 bases. The CDR3 runs to 14 residues.

This chain joins TRBV19 and TRBJ2-1; 10 nucleotides align to TRBD2. The CDR3 contains 15 residues. Germline CDR1 is LNHDA and CDR2 is SQIVND (reference sequence). The trim removed 7 bases at V and 7 bases at J, leaving 10 bases unmatched. In DNA, the CDR3 is TGTGCCAGTACAATGGGAGCGGGAGGGCGGAATGAGCAGTTCTTC. This codes for CASTMGAGGRNEQFF.